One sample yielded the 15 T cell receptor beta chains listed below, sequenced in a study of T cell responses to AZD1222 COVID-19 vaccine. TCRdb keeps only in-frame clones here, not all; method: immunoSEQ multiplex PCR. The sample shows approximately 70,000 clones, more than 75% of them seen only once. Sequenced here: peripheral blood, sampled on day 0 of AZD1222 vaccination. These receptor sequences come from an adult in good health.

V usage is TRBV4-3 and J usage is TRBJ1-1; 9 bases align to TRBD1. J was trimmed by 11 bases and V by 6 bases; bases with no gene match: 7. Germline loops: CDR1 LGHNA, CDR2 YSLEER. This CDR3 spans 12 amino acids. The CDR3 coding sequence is TGCGCCAGCAGGGGACAGGGTGGTGAGGCTTTCTTT. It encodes CASRGQGGEAFF.

In DNA, the CDR3 is TGTGCCTGGAGTGTAGTAAGTGGGAACCAGCCCCAGCATTTT. Its protein product is CAWSVVSGNQPQHF. This rearrangement joins TRBV30 to TRBJ1-5; no clear D gene. V lost 0 bases and J lost 7, with 13 bases in between. This CDR3 has 14 amino acids. Germline lookup yields CDR1 GTSNPN and CDR2 SVGIG (reference sequence).

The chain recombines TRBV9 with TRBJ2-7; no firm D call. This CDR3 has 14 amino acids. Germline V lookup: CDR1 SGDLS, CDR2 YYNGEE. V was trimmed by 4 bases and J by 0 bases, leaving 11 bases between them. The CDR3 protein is CASSPTPSSYEQYF. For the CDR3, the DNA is TGTGCCAGCAGCCCGACTCCAAGCTCCTACGAGCAGTACTTC.

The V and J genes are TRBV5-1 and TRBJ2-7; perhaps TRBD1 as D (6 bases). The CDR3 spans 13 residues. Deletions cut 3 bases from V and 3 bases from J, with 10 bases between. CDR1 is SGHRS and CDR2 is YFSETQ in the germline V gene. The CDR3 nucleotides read TGCGCCAGCAGCTACGGACAGCGCTACGAGCAGTACTTC. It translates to CASSYGQRYEQYF. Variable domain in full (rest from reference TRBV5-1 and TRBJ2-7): KAGVTQTPRYLIKTRGQQVTLSCSPISGHRSVSWYQQTPGQGLQFLFEYFSETQRNKGNFPGRFSGRQFSNSRSEMNVSTLELGDSALYLCASSYGQRYEQYFGPGTRLTVT.

CDR3 nucleotides: TGTGCCAGCAGTGGCTCGCGACAGCCCTTTCCGGGTGGCTACACCTTC. This encodes CASSGSRQPFPGGYTF. The chain is built from TRBV2 and TRBJ1-2, with D tentatively TRBD1 (5 bases). This CDR3 has 16 amino acids. With 4 bases removed from V and 7 bases from J, the gap between germline ends came to 22 bases. CDR1 and CDR2 (germline): SNHLY, FYNNEI.

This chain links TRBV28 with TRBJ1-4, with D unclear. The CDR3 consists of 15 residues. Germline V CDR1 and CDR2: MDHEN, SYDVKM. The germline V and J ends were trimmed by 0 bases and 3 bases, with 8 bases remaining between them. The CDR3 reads CASSLWGGSNEKLFF. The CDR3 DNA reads TGTGCCAGCAGTTTATGGGGCGGCTCTAATGAAAAACTGTTTTTT.

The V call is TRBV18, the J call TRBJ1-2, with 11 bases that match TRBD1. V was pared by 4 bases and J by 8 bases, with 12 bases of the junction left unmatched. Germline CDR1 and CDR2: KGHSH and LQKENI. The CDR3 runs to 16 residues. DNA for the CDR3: TGTGCCAGCTCACTCAGTCCCGGGACAGGGGGTACAGGCTACACCTTC. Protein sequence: CASSLSPGTGGTGYTF.

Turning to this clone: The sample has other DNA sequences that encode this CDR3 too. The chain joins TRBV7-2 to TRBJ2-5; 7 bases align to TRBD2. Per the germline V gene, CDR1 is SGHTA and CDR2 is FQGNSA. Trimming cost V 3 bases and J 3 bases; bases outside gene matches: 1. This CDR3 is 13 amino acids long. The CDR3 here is CASSFAGEETQYF. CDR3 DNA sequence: TGTGCCAGCAGCTTCGCGGGGGAAGAGACCCAGTACTTC.

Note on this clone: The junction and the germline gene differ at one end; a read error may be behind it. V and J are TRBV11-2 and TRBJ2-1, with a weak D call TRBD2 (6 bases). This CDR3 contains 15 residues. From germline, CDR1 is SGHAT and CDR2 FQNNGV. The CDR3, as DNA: TGTGCCAGCAGCTCCGTCCGGGACTCCTCCAATGAGCAGTTCTTC. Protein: CASSSVRDSSNEQFF.

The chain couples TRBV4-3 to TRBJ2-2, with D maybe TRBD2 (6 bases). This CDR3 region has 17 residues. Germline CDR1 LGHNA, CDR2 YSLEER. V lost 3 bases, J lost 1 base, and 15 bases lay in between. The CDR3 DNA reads TGCGCCAGCAGCCACAGATTTAGCGGTTTGAACACCGGGGAGCTGTTTTTT. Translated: CASSHRFSGLNTGELFF.

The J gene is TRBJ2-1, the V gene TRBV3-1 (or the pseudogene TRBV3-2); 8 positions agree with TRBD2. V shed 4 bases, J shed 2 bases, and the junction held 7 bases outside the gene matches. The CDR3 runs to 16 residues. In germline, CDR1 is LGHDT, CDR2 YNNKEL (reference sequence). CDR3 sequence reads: CASSPDSGVAYNEQFF. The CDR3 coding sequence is TGTGCCAGCAGCCCCGATAGCGGGGTGGCCTACAATGAGCAGTTCTTC.

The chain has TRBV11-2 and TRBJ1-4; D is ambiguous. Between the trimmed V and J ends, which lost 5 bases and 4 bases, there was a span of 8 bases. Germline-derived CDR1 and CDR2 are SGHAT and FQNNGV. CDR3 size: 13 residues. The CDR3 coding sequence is TGTGCCAGCAGCGGAGGGTTTAATGAAAAACTGTTTTTT. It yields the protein CASSGGFNEKLFF. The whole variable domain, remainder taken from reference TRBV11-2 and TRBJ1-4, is EAGVAQSPRYKIIEKRQSVAFWCNPISGHATLYWYQQILGQGPKLLIQFQNNGVVDDSQLPKDRFSAERLKGVDSTLKIQPAKLEDSAVYLCASSGGFNEKLFFGSGTQLSVL.

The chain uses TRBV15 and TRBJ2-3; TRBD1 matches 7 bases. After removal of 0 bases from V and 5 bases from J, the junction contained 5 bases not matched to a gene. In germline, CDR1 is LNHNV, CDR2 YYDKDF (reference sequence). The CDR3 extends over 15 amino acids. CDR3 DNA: TGTGCCACCAGCAGAGATAGGGGGCCCCAAGATACGCAGTATTTT. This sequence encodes CATSRDRGPQDTQYF.

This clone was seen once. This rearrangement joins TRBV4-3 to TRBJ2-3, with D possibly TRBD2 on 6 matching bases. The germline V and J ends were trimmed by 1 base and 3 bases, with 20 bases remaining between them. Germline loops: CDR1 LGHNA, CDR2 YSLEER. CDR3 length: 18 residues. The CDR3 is CASSQVLVGGMRTDTQYF. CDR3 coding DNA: TGCGCCAGCAGCCAAGTTTTAGTCGGAGGGATGAGGACAGATACGCAGTATTTT.

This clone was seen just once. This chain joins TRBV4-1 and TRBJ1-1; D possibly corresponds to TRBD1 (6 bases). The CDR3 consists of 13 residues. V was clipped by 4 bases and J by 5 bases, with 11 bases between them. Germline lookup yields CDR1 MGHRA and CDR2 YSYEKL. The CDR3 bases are TGCGCCAGCAGCCCTCTAGGGGGGACTGAAGCTTTCTTT. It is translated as CASSPLGGTEAFF.